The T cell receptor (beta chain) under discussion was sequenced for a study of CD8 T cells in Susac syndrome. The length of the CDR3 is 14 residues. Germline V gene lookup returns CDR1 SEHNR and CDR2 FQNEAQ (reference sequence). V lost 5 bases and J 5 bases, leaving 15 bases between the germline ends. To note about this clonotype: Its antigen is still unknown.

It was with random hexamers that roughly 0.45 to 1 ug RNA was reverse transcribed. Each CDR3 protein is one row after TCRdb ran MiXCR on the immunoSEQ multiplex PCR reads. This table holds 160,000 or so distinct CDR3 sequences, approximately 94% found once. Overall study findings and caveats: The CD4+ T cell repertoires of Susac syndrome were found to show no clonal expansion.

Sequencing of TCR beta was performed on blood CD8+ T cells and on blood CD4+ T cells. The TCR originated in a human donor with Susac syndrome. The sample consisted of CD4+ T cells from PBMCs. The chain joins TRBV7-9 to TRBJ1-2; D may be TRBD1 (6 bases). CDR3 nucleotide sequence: TGTGCCAGCAGCCAAAGGGACACCCGATATGGCTACACCTTC. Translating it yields CASSQRDTRYGYTF.